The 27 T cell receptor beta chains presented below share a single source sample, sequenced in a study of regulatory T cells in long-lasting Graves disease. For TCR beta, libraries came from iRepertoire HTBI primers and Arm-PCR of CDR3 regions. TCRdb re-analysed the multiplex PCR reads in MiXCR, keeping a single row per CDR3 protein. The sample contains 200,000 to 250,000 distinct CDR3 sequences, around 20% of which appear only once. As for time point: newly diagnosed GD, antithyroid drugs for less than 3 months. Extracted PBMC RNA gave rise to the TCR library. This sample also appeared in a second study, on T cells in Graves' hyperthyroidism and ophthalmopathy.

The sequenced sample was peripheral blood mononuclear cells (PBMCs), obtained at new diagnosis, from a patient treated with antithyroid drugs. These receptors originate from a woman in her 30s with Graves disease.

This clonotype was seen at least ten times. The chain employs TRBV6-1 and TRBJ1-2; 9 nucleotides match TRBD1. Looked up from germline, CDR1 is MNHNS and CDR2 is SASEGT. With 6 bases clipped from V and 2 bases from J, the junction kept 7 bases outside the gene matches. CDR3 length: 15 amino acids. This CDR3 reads CASSPGQGSNYGYTF. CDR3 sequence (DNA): TGTGCCAGCAGCCCGGGACAGGGATCGAACTATGGCTACACCTTC.

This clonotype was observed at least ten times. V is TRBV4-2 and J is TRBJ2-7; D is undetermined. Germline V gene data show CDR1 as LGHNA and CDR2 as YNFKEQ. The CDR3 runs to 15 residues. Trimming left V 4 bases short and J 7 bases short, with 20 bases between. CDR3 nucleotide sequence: TGTGCCAGCAGCCCATTAAACGGGTCTCAATTGGAGCAGTACTTC. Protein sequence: CASSPLNGSQLEQYF.

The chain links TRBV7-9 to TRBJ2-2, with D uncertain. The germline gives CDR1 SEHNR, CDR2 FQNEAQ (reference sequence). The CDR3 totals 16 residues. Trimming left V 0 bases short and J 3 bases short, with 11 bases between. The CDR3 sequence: CASSLAFSSDTGELFF. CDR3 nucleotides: TGTGCCAGCAGCTTAGCGTTTAGCAGTGACACCGGGGAGCTGTTTTTT.

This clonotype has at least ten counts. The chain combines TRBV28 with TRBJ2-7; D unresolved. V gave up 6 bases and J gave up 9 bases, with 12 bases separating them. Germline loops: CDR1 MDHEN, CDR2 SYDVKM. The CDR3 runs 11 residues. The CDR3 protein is CASRKFPWQYF. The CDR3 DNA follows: TGTGCCAGCAGAAAGTTCCCCTGGCAGTACTTC.

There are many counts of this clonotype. CDR3 loop: CASSGGPVSYEQYF. The CDR3 DNA is TGTGCCAGCAGTGGAGGGCCGGTCTCCTACGAGCAGTACTTC. The chain has TRBV2 and TRBJ2-7, with D perhaps matching TRBD2 (5 bases). The CDR3 is 14 residues long. V lost 4 bases and J lost 0, with 10 bases in between. Per the germline V gene, CDR1 is SNHLY and CDR2 is FYNNEI.

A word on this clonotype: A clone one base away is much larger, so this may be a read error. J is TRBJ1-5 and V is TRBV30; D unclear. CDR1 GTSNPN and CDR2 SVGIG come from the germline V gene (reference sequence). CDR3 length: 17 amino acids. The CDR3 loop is CPWSVLGWGTGNQPQHF. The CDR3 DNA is TGTCCCTGGAGTGTACTTGGCTGGGGTACTGGCAATCAGCCCCAGCATTTT.

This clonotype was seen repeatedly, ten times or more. The CDR3 sequence: CASSLGRGLGTEAFF. In nucleotides, the CDR3 is TGTGCCAGCAGCTTAGGAAGGGGGCTGGGCACTGAAGCTTTCTTT. The V gene is TRBV7-9, the J gene TRBJ1-1; 7 bases fit TRBD1. Trimming took 1 base from V and 4 from J; bases not matched to a gene: 6. Looked up from germline, CDR1 is SEHNR and CDR2 is FQNEAQ (reference sequence). The CDR3 runs 15 residues. The whole variable domain, remainder taken from reference TRBV7-9 and TRBJ1-1, is DTGVSQNPRHKITKRGQNVTFRCDPISEHNRLYWYRQTLGQGPEFLTYFQNEAQLEKSRLLSDRFSAERPKGSFSTLEIQRTEQGDSAMYLCASSLGRGLGTEAFFGQGTRLTVV.

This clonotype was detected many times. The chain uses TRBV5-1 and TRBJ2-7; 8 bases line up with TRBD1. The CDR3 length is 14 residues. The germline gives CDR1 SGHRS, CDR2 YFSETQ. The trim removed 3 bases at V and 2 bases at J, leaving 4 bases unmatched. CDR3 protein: CASSSGQGTYEQYF. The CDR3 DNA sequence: TGCGCCAGCAGCTCCGGACAGGGAACCTACGAGCAGTACTTC.

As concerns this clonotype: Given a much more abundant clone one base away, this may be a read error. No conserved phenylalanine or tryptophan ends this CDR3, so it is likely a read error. In DNA form, the CDR3 reads TGTGCCAGCAGCCGGAGGGTCGGGGGGGCAAAAAATGAGCAGTTCTGC. Protein: CASSRRVGGAKNEQFC. This sequence joins TRBV11-3 and TRBJ2-5; TRBD2 matches at 8 bases. The J call is in doubt because the DNA end fits TRBJ2-1 better. The germline gives CDR1 SGHNT, CDR2 YENEEA. This CDR3 region has 16 residues.

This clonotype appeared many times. The CDR3 is CASSLRRGDEKLFF. In nucleotides, the CDR3 is TGTGCCAGCAGTTTAAGACGGGGTGATGAAAAACTGTTTTTT. The J gene is TRBJ1-4, the V gene TRBV12-3 or TRBV12-4; D gene ambiguous. The V end was cut by 2 bases, the J end by 6 bases, with 10 bases between. The CDR3 length is 14 residues.

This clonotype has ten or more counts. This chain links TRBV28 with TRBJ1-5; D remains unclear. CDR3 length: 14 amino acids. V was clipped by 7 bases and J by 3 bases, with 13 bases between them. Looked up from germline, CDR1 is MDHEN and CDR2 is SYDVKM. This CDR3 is CASNSQRPNQPQHF. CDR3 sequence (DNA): TGTGCCAGCAACTCTCAAAGGCCCAATCAGCCCCAGCATTTT.

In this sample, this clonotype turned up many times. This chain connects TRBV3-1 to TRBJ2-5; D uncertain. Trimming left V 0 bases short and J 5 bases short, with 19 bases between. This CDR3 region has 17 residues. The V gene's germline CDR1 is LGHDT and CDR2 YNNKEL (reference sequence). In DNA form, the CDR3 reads TGTGCCAGCAGCCAAGATATGTACGGGCCCGCCAAGGAGACCCAGTACTTC. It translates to CASSQDMYGPAKETQYF.

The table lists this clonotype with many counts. CDR3 sequence reads: CASRSGGAGYEQYF. In DNA, the CDR3 is TGTGCCAGCAGAAGCGGGGGGGCGGGCTACGAGCAGTACTTC. The rearrangement joins TRBV28 to TRBJ2-7; 10 nucleotides agree with TRBD2. This CDR3 is 14 amino acids long. With V trimmed by 6 bases and J by 3 bases, 5 bases remained unmatched. Germline V gene lookup returns CDR1 MDHEN and CDR2 SYDVKM. Drawing the rest from reference TRBV28 and TRBJ2-7, the complete variable domain is DVKVTQSSRYLVKRTGEKVFLECVQDMDHENMFWYRQDPGLGLRLIYFSYDVKMKEKGDIPEGYSVSREKKERFSLILESASTNQTSMYLCASRSGGAGYEQYFGPGTRLTVT.

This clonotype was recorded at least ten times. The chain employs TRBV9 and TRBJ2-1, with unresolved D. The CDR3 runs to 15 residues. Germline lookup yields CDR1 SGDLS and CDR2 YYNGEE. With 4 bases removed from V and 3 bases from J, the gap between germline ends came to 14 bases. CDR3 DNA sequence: TGTGCCAGCAGCCCACGCCGGACCGACTACAATGAGCAGTTCTTC. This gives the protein CASSPRRTDYNEQFF.

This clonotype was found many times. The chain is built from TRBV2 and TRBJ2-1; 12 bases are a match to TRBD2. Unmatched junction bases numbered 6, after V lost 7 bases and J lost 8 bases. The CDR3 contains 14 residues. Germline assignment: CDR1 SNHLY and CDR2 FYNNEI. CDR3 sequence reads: CASILAGGPDEQFF. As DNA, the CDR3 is TGTGCCAGCATTCTAGCGGGAGGGCCAGATGAGCAGTTCTTC.

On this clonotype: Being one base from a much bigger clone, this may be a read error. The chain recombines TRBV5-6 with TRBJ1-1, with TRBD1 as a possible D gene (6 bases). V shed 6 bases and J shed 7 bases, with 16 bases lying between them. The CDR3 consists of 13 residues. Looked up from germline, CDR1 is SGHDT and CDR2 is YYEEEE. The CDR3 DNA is TGTGCCAGCACCGGGGGGGCAGGGAATGAAGCTTTCTTT. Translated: CASTGGAGNEAFF.

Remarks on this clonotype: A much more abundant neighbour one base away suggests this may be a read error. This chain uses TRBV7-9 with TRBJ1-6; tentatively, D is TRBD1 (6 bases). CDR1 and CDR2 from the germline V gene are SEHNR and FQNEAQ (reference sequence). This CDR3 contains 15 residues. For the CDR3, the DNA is TGTGCCAGCAGGTCAGGGGCAGGAAATAATCCACCCCTCCACTTT. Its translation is CASRSGAGNNPPLHF. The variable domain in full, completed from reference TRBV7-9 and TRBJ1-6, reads DTGVSQNPRHKITKRGQNVTFRCDPISEHNRLYWYRQTLGQGPEFLTYFQNEAQLEKSRLLSDRFSAERPKGSFSTLEIQRTEQGDSAMYLCASRSGAGNNPPLHFGNGTRLTVT.

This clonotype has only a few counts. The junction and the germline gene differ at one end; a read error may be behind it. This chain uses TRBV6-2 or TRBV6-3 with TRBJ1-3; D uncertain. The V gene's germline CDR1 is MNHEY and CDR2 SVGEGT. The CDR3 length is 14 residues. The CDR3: CANSPLKAGNTIYF. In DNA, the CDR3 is TGTGCCAACAGTCCTCTCAAGGCTGGAAACACCATATATTTT.

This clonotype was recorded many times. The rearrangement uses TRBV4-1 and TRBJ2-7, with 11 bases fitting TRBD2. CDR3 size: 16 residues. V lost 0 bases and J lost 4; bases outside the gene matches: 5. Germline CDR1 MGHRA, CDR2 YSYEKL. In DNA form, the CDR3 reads TGCGCCAGCAGCCAAGACCTCGGGACTAGCGGATACGAGCAGTACTTC. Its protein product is CASSQDLGTSGYEQYF.

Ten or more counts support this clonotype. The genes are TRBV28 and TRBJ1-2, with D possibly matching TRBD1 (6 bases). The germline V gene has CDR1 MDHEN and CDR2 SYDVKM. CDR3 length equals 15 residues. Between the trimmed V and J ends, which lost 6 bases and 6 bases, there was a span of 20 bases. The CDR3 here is CASSLTPTGYDGYTF. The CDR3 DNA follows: TGTGCCAGCAGCCTCACGCCAACAGGGTACGATGGCTACACCTTC.

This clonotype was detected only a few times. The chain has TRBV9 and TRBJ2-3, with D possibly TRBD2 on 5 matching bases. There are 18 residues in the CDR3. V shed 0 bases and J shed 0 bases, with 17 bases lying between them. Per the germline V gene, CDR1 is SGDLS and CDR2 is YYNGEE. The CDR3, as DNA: TGTGCCAGCAGCGTAGATAGGCGGGCAGCCGCTAGCACAGATACGCAGTATTTT. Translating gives CASSVDRRAAASTDTQYF.

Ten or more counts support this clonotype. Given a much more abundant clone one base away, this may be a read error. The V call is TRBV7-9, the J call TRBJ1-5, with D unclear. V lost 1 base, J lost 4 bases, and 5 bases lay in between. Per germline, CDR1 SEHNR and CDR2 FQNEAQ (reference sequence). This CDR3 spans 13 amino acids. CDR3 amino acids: CASSLGTNQPQHF. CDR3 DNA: TGTGCCAGCAGCTTAGGGACTAATCAGCCCCAGCATTTT.

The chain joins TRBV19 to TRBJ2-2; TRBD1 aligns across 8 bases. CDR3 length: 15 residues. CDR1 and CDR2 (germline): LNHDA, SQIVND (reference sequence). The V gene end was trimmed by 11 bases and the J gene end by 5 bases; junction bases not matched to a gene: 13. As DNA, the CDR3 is TGTGCCGGTACCTTACAGGGGGTAGAAACCGGGGAGCTGTTTTTT. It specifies CAGTLQGVETGELFF.

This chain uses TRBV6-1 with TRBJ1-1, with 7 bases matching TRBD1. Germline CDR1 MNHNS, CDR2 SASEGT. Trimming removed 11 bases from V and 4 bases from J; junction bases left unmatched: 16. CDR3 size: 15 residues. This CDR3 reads CAASVPGQPSTEAFF. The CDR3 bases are TGTGCCGCCTCGGTACCGGGACAGCCATCCACTGAAGCTTTCTTT.

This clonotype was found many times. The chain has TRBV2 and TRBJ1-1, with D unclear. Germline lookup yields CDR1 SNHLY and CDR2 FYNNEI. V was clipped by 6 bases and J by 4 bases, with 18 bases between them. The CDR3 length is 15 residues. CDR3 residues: CASSGHSGSFTEAFF. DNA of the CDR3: TGTGCCAGCAGCGGGCATTCGGGGTCGTTCACTGAAGCTTTCTTT.

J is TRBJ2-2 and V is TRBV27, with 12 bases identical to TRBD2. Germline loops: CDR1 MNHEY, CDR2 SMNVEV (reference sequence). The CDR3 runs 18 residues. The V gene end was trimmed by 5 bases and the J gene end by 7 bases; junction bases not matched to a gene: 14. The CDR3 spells CASSVKPTSGRRGGELFF. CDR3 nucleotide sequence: TGTGCCAGCAGTGTAAAACCGACTAGCGGGAGACGGGGCGGGGAGCTGTTTTTT.

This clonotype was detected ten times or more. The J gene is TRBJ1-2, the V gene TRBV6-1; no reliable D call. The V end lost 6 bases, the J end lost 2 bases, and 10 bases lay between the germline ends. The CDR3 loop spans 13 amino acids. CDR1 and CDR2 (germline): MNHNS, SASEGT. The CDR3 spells CASSRTQNYGYTF. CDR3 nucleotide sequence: TGTGCCAGCAGCCGTACTCAGAACTATGGCTACACCTTC.